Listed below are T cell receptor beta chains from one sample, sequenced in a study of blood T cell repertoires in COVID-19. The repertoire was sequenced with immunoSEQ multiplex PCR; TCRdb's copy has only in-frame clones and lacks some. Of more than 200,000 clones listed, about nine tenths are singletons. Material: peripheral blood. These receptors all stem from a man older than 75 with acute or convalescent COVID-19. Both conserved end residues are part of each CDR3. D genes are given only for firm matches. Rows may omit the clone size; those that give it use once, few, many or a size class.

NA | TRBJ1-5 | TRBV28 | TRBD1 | TGTGCCAGCATAACAGGGGCTTTTGGTCAGCCCCAGCATTTT | CASITGAFGQPQHF
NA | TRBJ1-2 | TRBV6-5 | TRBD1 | TGTGCCAGCAGTCAGACAGGGGTTTCTTGGGGCTACACCTTC | CASSQTGVSWGYTF
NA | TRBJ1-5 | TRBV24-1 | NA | TGTGCCACCAGTGATCAGTCAGGGGGCAATCAGCCCCAGCATTTT | CATSDQSGGNQPQHF
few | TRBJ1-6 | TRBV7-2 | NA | TGTGCCAGCAGCTTAGCAATAAGGGGTAATTCACCCCTCCACTTT | CASSLAIRGNSPLHF
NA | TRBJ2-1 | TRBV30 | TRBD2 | TGTGCCTGGAGTGTTGGTCGGACTAGCGGGTTTTACAATGAGCAGTTCTTC | CAWSVGRTSGFYNEQFF
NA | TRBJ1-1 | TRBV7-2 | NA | TGTGCCAGCAGCTTAGCGGGGGGGGTTAACACTGAAGCTTTCTTT | CASSLAGGVNTEAFF
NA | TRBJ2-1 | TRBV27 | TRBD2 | TGTGCCAGCAGGCTAGCGGGAGATCATGAGCAGTTCTTC | CASRLAGDHEQFF
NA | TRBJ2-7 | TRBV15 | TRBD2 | TGTGCCACCAGCAGAGATAGCGGGGTTTCCTACGAGCAGTACTTC | CATSRDSGVSYEQYF
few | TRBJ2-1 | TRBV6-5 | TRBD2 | TGTGCCAGCGCGCGGACTAGCGGGAGCAATGAGCAGTTCTTC | CASARTSGSNEQFF
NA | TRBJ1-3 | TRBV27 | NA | TGTGCCAGCAGGTCCCTGGGAGGAGCCTCTGGAAACACCATATATTTT | CASRSLGGASGNTIYF
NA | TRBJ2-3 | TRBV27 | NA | TGTGCCAGCAGTTTAACCGCGGGGGCCACAGATACGCAGTATTTT | CASSLTAGATDTQYF
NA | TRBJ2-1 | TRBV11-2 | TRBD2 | TGTGCCAGCAGCCCCCTCCTACTAGCGGGATTCAACAATGAGCAGTTCTTC | CASSPLLLAGFNNEQFF
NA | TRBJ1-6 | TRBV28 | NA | TGTGCCAGCAGTTTACTGACGGTAGCAAATTCACCCCTCCACTTT | CASSLLTVANSPLHF
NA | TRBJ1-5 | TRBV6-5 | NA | TGTGCCGTCCGGGGTCCTTATAGCAATCAGCCCCAGCATTTT | CAVRGPYSNQPQHF
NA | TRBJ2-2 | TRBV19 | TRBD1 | TGTGCCAGTAGACCGGGACAGGGGGCGAACACCGGGGAGCTGTTTTTT | CASRPGQGANTGELFF
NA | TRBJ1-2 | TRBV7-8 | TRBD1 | TGTGCCAGCAGCCAGACAGGGGGGGATGGCTACACCTTC | CASSQTGGDGYTF
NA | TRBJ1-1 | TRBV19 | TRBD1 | TGTGCCAGTAGTGCCCGGGACAGGGGCGCGAACACTGAAGCTTTCTTT | CASSARDRGANTEAFF
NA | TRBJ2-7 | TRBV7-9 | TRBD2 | TGTGCCAGCAGCTTAGCGTCCACTAGCGGGCCCACGGTGCCCTACGAGCAGTACTTC | CASSLASTSGPTVPYEQYF
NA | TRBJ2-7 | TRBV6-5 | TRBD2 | TGTGCCAGCAGCTCCCGTAGCGGGAGTCTAGGAGAGCAGTACTTC | CASSSRSGSLGEQYF
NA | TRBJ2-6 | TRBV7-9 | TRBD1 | TGTGCCAGCAGCTCGACAGGGACTGGGGCCAACGTCCTGACTTTC | CASSSTGTGANVLTF
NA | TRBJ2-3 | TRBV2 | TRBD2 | TGTGCCAGCAGTGATAGCGGGATGGGCGCAGATACGCAGTATTTT | CASSDSGMGADTQYF
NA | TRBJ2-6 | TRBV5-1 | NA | TGCGCCAGCAGCAGGACAACCGGCTCTGGGGCCAACGTCCTGACTTTC | CASSRTTGSGANVLTF
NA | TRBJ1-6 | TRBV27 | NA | TGTGCCAGCAAACAGGGTAGAGGGTCACCCCTCCACTTT | CASKQGRGSPLHF
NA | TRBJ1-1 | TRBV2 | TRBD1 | TGTGCCAGCAGTCAACAGGGGTCGAGCGGCACTGAAGCTTTCTTT | CASSQQGSSGTEAFF
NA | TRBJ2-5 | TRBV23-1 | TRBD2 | TGCGCCAGCAGTCTATCTAAGAGGACACAGACTCCCCGGGGGGGAGAGACCCAGTACTTC | CASSLSKRTQTPRGGETQYF
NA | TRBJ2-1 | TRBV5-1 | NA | TGCGCCAGCAGCTTCGGGAGAGGGGCCAATGAGCAGTTCTTC | CASSFGRGANEQFF
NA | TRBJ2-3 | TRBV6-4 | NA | TGTGCCAGCAGCCTGGGACTCACTAGCACAGATACGCAGTATTTT | CASSLGLTSTDTQYF
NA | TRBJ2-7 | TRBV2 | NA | TGTGCCAGCAGTGCTAGTGCTGTAGCCTACGAGCAGTACTTC | CASSASAVAYEQYF